These T cell receptor beta chains were read from a single sample in a study of blood T cell repertoires in COVID-19. Using immunoSEQ multiplex PCR, the repertoire was profiled, and TCRdb retains in-frame clones only, with some absent. The profile shows 18,000 or so clones, about 88% of them singletons. Sequencing was carried out using peripheral blood. The receptor set was obtained from a man aged 35-49 years with active COVID-19. Each CDR3 is given with its conserved first and last residue. A D gene is named only where the DNA matches it firmly. Some rows mark clone size as missing; the rest say once, few, many or name a class of expanded clone.

clone size	CDR3 length	V gene	J gene	D gene	CDR3 protein	CDR3 DNA
.	13	TRBV18	TRBJ2-2	.	CASSPPSSGELFF	TGTGCCAGCTCACCACCGAGTAGCGGGGAGCTGTTTTTT
.	18	TRBV18	TRBJ2-6	TRBD1	CASSPPSTGLSGANVLTF	TGTGCCAGCTCACCACCCTCGACAGGGCTCTCTGGGGCCAACGTCCTGACTTTC
medium-sized	14	TRBV27	TRBJ1-4	.	CASSEGAPNEKLFF	TGTGCCAGCAGCGAAGGGGCCCCAAATGAAAAACTGTTTTTT
.	14	TRBV19	TRBJ1-3	.	CASSRGGEGNTIYF	TGTGCCAGTAGCCGCGGGGGTGAGGGAAACACCATATATTTT
.	14	TRBV27	TRBJ2-3	.	CASSPTTSTDTQYF	TGTGCCAGCAGTCCGACAACTAGCACAGATACGCAGTATTTT
.	14	TRBV6-4	TRBJ2-1	TRBD1	CASRQGVGYNEQFF	TGTGCCAGCAGACAGGGGGTTGGGTACAATGAGCAGTTCTTC
.	17	TRBV13	TRBJ2-7	TRBD2	CASSATGLGTSSYEQYF	TGTGCCAGCAGCGCCACGGGACTGGGGACTAGTTCCTACGAGCAGTACTTC
.	15	TRBV30	TRBJ2-1	.	CAWKLDSSSYNEQFF	TGTGCCTGGAAGCTGGACTCAAGCTCCTACAATGAGCAGTTCTTC
.	16	TRBV6-5	TRBJ2-5	TRBD1	CASSYTGQGGSETQYF	TGTGCCAGCAGTTACACGGGACAGGGTGGGAGCGAGACCCAGTACTTC
.	14	TRBV7-2	TRBJ1-4	.	CASSLERVGEKLFF	TGTGCCAGCAGCTTAGAGAGGGTCGGGGAAAAACTGTTTTTT
.	15	TRBV4-3	TRBJ2-1	.	CASSQGQGGYNEQFF	TGCGCCAGCAGCCAAGGGCAGGGGGGCTACAATGAGCAGTTCTTC
.	16	TRBV5-6	TRBJ1-1	TRBD1	CASSLRTGGWNTEAFF	TGTGCCAGCAGCTTGAGGACAGGGGGTTGGAACACTGAAGCTTTCTTT
once	16	TRBV7-7	TRBJ2-5	.	CASSLLGGAVMETQYF	TGTGCCAGCAGCTTATTGGGGGGAGCCGTAATGGAGACCCAGTACTTC
few	15	TRBV6-5	TRBJ2-7	TRBD2	CASSYPIHGGYEQYF	TGTGCCAGCAGTTACCCCATCCACGGGGGGTACGAGCAGTACTTC
few	15	TRBV18	TRBJ1-2	TRBD1	CASSPGGQGGYGYTF	TGTGCCAGCTCACCAGGGGGACAGGGAGGCTATGGCTACACCTTC
.	17	TRBV5-4	TRBJ1-1	.	CASRLGRGPGKSTEAFF	TGTGCCAGCAGATTGGGCAGGGGCCCGGGGAAGTCCACTGAAGCTTTCTTT
.	16	TRBV30	TRBJ2-7	TRBD1	CAWSARPGQGPYEQYF	TGTGCCTGGAGTGCCCGACCGGGACAGGGGCCTTACGAGCAGTACTTC
.	12	TRBV7-6	TRBJ2-2	.	CASTKGNGELFF	TGTGCCAGCACCAAGGGGAATGGGGAGCTGTTTTTT
.	10	TRBV24-1	TRBJ1-2	.	CAPEGGGYTF	TGTGCCCCCGAGGGAGGTGGCTACACCTTC
.	15	TRBV11-2	TRBJ1-2	.	CASSLDWTDNYGYTF	TGTGCCAGCAGCTTAGACTGGACAGATAACTATGGCTACACCTTC
.	15	TRBV7-3	TRBJ2-1	TRBD2	CASSLERGDHNEQFF	TGTGCCAGCAGCTTAGAGCGGGGGGACCACAATGAGCAGTTCTTC
.	16	TRBV11-2	TRBJ1-5	.	CASSLHPTGWNQPQHF	TGTGCCAGCAGCTTACATCCGACCGGGTGGAATCAGCCCCAGCATTTT
.	12	TRBV10-1	TRBJ1-1	.	CASSEGSYEVVF	TGCGCCAGCAGTGAGGGGAGTTATGAAGTGGTCTTC
.	15	TRBV7-9	TRBJ1-2	TRBD1	CASSFAGQGYYGYTF	TGTGCCAGCAGCTTTGCCGGACAGGGGTACTATGGCTACACCTTC
.	14	TRBV27	TRBJ2-1	TRBD2	CASSLSGRVYEQFF	TGTGCCAGCAGTTTGAGCGGGAGGGTCTATGAGCAGTTCTTC
.	14	TRBV25-1	TRBJ2-3	.	CASSDTRSTDTQYF	TGTGCCAGCAGTGATACTCGAAGCACAGATACGCAGTATTTT
once	15	TRBV4-3	TRBJ2-7	.	CASSQGPSLTYEQYF	TGCGCCAGCAGCCAAGGGCCTAGTCTTACCTACGAGCAGTACTTC
once	13	TRBV29-1	TRBJ2-1	.	CSVIRGGYNEQFF	TGCAGCGTAATTCGAGGGGGTTACAATGAGCAGTTCTTC
.	14	TRBV24-1	TRBJ2-1	.	CATSPGKGRNEQFF	TGTGCCACCAGTCCAGGAAAAGGGAGGAATGAGCAGTTCTTC
.	15	TRBV19	TRBJ2-1	TRBD2	CASSILAGGSNEQFF	TGTGCCAGTAGTATCCTAGCGGGAGGGAGCAATGAGCAGTTCTTC
once	12	TRBV4-1	TRBJ2-1	.	CASSPDLGIRFF	TGCGCCAGCAGCCCCGACCTAGGTATCAGGTTCTTC
.	14	TRBV2	TRBJ2-7	.	CASSEIREYYEQYF	TGTGCCAGCAGTGAAATACGGGAGTACTACGAGCAGTACTTC
few	16	TRBV5-1	TRBJ2-2	TRBD2	CASSLIAGGDTGELFF	TGCGCCAGCAGCTTGATTGCGGGAGGGGACACCGGGGAGCTGTTTTTT
few	15	TRBV5-6	TRBJ2-7	.	CASSLILGGGAEQYF	TGTGCCAGCAGCTTGATTCTCGGGGGAGGCGCCGAGCAGTACTTC
.	15	TRBV15	TRBJ1-6	TRBD1	CATRPGQGTNSPLHF	TGTGCCACCAGACCGGGACAGGGGACAAATTCACCCCTCCACTTT
.	17	TRBV19	TRBJ2-2	.	CASSIRGGRANTGELFF	TGTGCCAGTAGTATTAGGGGGGGCAGGGCGAACACCGGGGAGCTGTTTTTT
.	15	TRBV18	TRBJ2-7	TRBD2	CASSPRTSGSYEQYF	TGTGCCAGCTCACCAAGGACTAGCGGGAGCTACGAGCAGTACTTC
.	11	TRBV12-3/TRBV12-4	TRBJ2-1	.	CASSFLGKQFF	TGTGCCAGCAGTTTCCTTGGCAAGCAGTTCTTC
.	14	TRBV6-5	TRBJ2-4	.	CASRPTGPKNIQYF	TGTGCCAGCAGGCCGACAGGCCCCAAAAACATTCAGTACTTC
.	15	TRBV11-2	TRBJ2-1	TRBD2	CASSLDTAGVNEQFF	TGTGCCAGCAGCTTAGATACAGCGGGAGTCAATGAGCAGTTCTTC
few	16	TRBV6-2/TRBV6-3	TRBJ1-5	TRBD1	CASSRIGTAVNQPQHF	TGTGCCAGCAGTCGGATCGGGACAGCCGTCAATCAGCCCCAGCATTTT
few	13	TRBV30	TRBJ1-2	TRBD1	CAWSRYRGGGYTF	TGTGCCTGGAGCAGATACAGGGGTGGTGGCTACACCTTC
once	16	TRBV19	TRBJ2-7	TRBD2	CASSKIAGGPSYEQYF	TGTGCCAGTAGTAAAATAGCGGGAGGGCCTTCCTACGAGCAGTACTTC
.	16	TRBV5-1	TRBJ2-5	TRBD2	CASSPGLAGLQETQYF	TGCGCCAGCAGCCCTGGACTAGCGGGGCTACAAGAGACCCAGTACTTC
few	16	TRBV21-1	TRBJ2-7	.	CASSKALGTASYEQYF	TGTGCCAGCAGCAAAGCGCTCGGGACAGCCTCCTACGAGCAGTACTTC
.	14	TRBV30	TRBJ2-7	.	CAAGVLDRPYEQYF	TGTGCCGCTGGAGTACTTGACAGGCCCTACGAGCAGTACTTC
once	15	TRBV5-4	TRBJ2-7	TRBD1	CASSARQGEVFVQYF	TGTGCCAGCAGCGCTCGACAGGGGGAGGTTTTTGTGCAGTACTTC
.	17	TRBV11-2	TRBJ1-2	.	CASSLDGQAYLFYGYTF	TGTGCCAGCAGCTTAGATGGGCAGGCGTACCTATTCTATGGCTACACCTTC
.	16	TRBV4-3	TRBJ2-1	.	CASSQDNVASYNEQFF	TGCGCCAGCAGCCAAGATAATGTAGCCTCCTACAATGAGCAGTTCTTC
.	19	TRBV6-2/TRBV6-3	TRBJ2-3	TRBD2	CASSSPGLAGKYFTDTQYF	TGTGCCAGCAGTAGTCCCGGACTAGCGGGAAAGTACTTCACAGATACGCAGTATTTT
once	11	TRBV18	TRBJ1-1	.	CASSPGRGAFF	TGTGCCAGCTCACCTGGAAGGGGAGCTTTCTTT
.	14	TRBV9	TRBJ1-3	.	CASSKDSYGNTIYF	TGTGCCAGCAGCAAAGACAGTTATGGAAACACCATATATTTT